This T cell receptor (beta chain) was found in a study of blood T cell repertoires in COVID-19. Study as a whole: From the United States, Italy and Spain came samples of acute and convalescent COVID-19. PBMCs, B-cell-depleted T cells, or T cells were the source of the cDNA or gDNA that made up the material.

In the source study's methods: Scientists estimated how many nucleated cells there were by amplifying reference gene primers. The table came from immunoSEQ multiplex PCR; TCRdb's copy has only in-frame clones and leaves some out. V, J and clone size reflect that table, while D and trimming were determined from the DNA. The sample has around 100,000 clones; 70% to 90% are singletons. The trim removed 6 bases at V and 3 bases at J, leaving 14 bases unmatched. The length of the CDR3 is 16 residues. Looked up from germline, CDR1 is SGHNT and CDR2 is YENEEA. The chain has TRBV11-3 and TRBJ2-7; TRBD2 agrees at 7 bases. This receptor was taken from a man between 50 and 59 years old with active or convalescent COVID-19. Material for sequencing was peripheral blood. This CDR3 reads CASSLLWGGSDYEQYF. For the CDR3, the DNA is TGTGCCAGCAGTTTGTTGTGGGGGGGGTCGGACTACGAGCAGTACTTC.